This TCR beta chain was observed in a study of identical twins. V was clipped by 5 bases and J by 1 base; unmatched bases: 10. The CDR3 is 17 residues long. Germline-derived CDR1 and CDR2 are SGHTA and FQGNSA. TCRdb passed the 5' RACE reads through MiXCR, listing each CDR3 protein once. Of 1.5 million to 2 million distinct CDR3 sequences in the sample, under 35% were seen once. As regards this clonotype: Its antigen is still unknown.

Study-wide results and limits: Cord blood beta clonotypes present at high abundance carried fewer insertions; no such pattern appeared in memory repertoires.

Every sampled donor was Caucasian and healthy. Sequencing input: cord blood. The rearrangement uses TRBV7-2 and TRBJ2-7; 11 bases agree with TRBD2. The sequence came from a newborn girl in good health. The CDR3: CASSPTLLAGVSYEQYF. CDR3 DNA: TGTGCCAGCAGCCCGACGCTACTAGCGGGAGTATCCTACGAGCAGTACTTC.